This TCR beta chain derives from a study of blood T cells in healthy people across ages. Primed by a sample-barcoded 5' primer and a J-beta primer mix, a second PCR proceeded for about 7 to 12 cycles. One entry per CDR3 protein, called by TCRdb with MiXCR from the 5' RACE reads. Of some 940,000 distinct CDR3 sequences detected, almost 30% appear once; the ten largest clones hold 10%. The CDR3 length is 13 residues. These data also formed part of another study, on T cells of mothers and their children.

The clonotype was recovered from a woman between 40 and 50 years old in good health. V gene TRBV12-3 or TRBV12-4 combines with J gene TRBJ2-7; D is perhaps TRBD2 (5 bases). The J call may be incorrect, as the DNA end agrees better with TRBJ2-5. Sequenced: blood. The DNA of the CDR3 is TGTGCCAGCAGTTTTCAGAGGAGGGAGACCCAGTACTTC. Translation gives CASSFQRRETQYF.